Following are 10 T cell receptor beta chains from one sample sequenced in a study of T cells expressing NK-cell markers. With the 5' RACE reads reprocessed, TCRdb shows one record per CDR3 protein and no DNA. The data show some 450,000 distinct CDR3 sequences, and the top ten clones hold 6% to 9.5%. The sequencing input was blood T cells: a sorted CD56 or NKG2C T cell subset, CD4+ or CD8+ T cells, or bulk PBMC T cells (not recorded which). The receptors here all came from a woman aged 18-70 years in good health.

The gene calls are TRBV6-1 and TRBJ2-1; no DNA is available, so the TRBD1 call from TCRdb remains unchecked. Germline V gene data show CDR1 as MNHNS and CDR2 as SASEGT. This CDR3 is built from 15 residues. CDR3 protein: CASTGGTGRYNEQFF.

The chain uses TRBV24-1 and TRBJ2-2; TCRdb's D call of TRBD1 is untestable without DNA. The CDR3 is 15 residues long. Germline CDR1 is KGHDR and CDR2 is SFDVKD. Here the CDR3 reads CATSDRTGSAGELFF.

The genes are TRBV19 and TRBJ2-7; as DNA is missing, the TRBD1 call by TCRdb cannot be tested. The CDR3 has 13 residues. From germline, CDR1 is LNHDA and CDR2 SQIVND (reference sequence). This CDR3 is CASSPAESYEQYF.

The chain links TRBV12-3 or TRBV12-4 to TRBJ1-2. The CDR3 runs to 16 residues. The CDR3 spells CASSPGGPLVNYGYTF.

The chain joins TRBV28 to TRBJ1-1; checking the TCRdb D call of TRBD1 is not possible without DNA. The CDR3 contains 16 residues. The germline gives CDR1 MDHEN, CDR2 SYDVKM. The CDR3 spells CASSFRPGPLNTEAFF.

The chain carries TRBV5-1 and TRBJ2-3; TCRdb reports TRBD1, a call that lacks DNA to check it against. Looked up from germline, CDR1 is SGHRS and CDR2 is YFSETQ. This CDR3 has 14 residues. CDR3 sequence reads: CASSRRTGTDTQYF.

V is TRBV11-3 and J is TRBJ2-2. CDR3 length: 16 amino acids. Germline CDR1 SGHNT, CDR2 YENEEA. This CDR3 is CASSLGMTSRTGELFF.

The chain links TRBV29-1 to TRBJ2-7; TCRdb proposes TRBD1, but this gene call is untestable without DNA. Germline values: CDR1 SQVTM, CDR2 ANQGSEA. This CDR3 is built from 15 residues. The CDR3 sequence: CSVGVITGGNYEQYF.

The CDR3 loop reads CASKEMASGANVLTF. The rearrangement joins TRBV6-1 to TRBJ2-6. The CDR3 spans 15 residues. The germline V gene encodes CDR1 MNHNS and CDR2 SASEGT.

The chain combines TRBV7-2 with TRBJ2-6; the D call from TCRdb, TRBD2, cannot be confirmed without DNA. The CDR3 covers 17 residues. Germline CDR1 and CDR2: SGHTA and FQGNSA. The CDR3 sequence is CASSRGRGPSGANVLTF.